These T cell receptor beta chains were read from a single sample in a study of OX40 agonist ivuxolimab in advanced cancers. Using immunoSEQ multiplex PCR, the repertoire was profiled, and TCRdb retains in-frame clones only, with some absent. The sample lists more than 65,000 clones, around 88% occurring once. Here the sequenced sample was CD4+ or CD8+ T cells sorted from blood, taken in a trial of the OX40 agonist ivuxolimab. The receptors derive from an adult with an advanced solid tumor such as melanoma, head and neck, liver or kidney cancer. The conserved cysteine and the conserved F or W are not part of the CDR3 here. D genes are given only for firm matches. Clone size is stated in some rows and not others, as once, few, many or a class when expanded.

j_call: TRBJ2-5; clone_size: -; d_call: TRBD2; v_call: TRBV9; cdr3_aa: ASSVAPGLAGVETQY
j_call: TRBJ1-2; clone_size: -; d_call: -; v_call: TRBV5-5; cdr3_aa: ASSLVAGGDYGYT
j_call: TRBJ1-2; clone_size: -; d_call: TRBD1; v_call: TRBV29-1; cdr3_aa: SAVTGGVNYGYT
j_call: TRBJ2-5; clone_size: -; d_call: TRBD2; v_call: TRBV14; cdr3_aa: ASSQVWPAGAPVETQY
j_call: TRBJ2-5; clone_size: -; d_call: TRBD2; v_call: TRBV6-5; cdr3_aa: ASSYSQGLNQETQY
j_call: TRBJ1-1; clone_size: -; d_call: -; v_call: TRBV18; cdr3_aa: ASSPRVVGVSDTEAF
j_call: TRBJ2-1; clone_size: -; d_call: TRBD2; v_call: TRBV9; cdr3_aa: ASSATSGENRPDEQF
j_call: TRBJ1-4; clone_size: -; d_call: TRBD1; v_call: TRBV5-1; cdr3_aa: ASSLGQGARYEKLF
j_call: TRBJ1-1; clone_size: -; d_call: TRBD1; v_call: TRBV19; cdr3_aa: ASSFTGQGDTEAF
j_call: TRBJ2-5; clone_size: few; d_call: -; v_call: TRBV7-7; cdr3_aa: ASSRSGYGGTQY
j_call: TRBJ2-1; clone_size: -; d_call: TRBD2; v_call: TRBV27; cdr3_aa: ASSRTSETEF
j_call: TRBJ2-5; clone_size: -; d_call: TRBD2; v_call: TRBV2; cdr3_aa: ASSPGGQETQY
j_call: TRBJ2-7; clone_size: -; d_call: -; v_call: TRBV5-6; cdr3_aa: ASSRWGEGPYEQY
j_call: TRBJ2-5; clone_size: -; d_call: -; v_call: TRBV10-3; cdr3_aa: AISGDIAAQY
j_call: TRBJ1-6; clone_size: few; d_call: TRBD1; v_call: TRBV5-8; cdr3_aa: ASSEGTAYNSPLH
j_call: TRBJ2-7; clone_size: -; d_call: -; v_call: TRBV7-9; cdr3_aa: ASSALGTDAYEQY
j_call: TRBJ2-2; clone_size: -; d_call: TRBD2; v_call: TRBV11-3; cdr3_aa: ASSSPSGGVATGELF
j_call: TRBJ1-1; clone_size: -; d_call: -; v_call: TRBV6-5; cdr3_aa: ASSYRQGEAF
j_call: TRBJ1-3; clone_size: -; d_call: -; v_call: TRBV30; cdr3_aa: AWSVLPAGNTIY
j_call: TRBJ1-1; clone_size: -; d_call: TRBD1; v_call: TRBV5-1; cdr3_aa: ASSPGTGNTEAF
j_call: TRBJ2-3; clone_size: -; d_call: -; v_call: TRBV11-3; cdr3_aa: ASSLDGGTLRTDTQY
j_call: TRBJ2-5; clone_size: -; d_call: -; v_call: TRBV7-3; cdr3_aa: ASSPYREETQY
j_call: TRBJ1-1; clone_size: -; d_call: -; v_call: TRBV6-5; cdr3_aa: ASSFSRVMNTEAF
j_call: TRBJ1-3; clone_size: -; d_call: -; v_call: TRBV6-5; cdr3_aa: ASSRTTGNTIY
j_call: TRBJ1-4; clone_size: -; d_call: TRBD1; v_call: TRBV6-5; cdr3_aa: ASSFGTANEKLF
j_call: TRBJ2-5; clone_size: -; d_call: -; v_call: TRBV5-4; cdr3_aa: ASSAIFSGAEETQY
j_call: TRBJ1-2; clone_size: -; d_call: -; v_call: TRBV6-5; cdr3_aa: ASSRAASRGYT
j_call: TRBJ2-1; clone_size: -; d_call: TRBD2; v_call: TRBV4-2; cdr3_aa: ASSQGSGGRTVEQF
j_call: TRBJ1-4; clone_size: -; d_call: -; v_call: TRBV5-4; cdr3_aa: ASSFRGPNEKLF
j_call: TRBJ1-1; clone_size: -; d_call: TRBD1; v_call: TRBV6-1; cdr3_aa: ASAFLGTGYTEAF
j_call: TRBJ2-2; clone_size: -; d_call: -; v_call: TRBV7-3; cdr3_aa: ASSLSWATNTGELF
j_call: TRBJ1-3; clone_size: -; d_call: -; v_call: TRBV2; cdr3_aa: ASHAAPRNTIY
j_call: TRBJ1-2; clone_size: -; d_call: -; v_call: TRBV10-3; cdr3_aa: AISEGGDYGYT
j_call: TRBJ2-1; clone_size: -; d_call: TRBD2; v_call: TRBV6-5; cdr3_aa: ASSYRPAGVNNEQF
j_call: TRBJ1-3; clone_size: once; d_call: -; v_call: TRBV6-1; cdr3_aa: ASSEQGTSGNTIY
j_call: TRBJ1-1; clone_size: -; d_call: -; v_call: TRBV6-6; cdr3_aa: ASSYSGSMNTEAF
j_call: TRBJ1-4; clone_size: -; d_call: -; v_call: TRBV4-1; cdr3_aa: ASSREEYYEKLF
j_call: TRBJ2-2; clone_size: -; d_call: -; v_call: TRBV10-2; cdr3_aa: ASSEDRFTGELF
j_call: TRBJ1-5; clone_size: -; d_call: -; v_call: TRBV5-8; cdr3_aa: ASSLEVGGLGPQH
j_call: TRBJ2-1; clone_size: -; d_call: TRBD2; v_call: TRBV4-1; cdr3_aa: ASSHFSGGSYNEQF
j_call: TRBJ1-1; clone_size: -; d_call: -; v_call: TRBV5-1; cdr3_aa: ASSLQIGGGTEAF
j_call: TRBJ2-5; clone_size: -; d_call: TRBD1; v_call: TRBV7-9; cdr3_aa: ASSVAGTVRETQY
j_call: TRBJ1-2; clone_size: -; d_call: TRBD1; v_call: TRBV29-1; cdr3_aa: SAGQDYGYT
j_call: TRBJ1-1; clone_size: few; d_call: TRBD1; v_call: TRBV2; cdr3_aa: ASRNQGALNTEAF
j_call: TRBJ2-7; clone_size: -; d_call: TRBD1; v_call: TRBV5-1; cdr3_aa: ASSATGVRYEQY
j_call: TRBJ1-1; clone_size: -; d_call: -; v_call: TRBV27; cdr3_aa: ASSFGPGTTGAF
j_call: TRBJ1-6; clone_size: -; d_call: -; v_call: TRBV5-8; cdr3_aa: ASSRDRGNSPLH
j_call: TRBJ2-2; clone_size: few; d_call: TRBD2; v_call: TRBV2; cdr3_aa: ASKASGVNTGELF
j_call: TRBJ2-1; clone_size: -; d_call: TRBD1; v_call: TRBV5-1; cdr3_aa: ASSWGRQGDNEQF
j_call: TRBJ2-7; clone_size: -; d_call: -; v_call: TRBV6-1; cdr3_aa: ASNRPLSYEQY
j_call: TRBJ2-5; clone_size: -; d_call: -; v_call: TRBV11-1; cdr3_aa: ASSSPGVTQY
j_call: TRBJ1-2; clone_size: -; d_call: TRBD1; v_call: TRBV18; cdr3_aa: ASSPPGQDLYGYT
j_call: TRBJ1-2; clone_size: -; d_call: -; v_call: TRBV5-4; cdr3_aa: ASSLDPSGDGYT
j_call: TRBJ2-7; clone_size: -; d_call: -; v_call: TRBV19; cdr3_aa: ASSLAGSSYEQY
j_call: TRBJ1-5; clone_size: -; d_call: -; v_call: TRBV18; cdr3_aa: ASSPLSEQPQH
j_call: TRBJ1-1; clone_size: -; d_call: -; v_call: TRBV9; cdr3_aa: ASSATPLDTEAF
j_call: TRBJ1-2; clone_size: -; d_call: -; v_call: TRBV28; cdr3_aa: AAEGSPRQLYGYT
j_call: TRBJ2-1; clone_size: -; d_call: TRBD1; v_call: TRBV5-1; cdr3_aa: ASSPGTGLEQF
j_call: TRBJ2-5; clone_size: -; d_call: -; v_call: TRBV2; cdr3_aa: ASSAGWEGETQY
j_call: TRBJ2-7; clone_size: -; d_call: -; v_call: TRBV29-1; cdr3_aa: SVVRPSYEQY